The source of this TCR beta chain is a study of blood T cell repertoires in COVID-19. Study-wide context: Samples representing acute and convalescent COVID-19 were sourced from the United States, Italy and Spain.

J was trimmed by 3 bases and V by 2 bases; bases with no gene match: 8. The CDR3 totals 16 residues. Germline values: CDR1 SGHAT, CDR2 FQNNGV. Followed longitudinally, the Seattle patients had been enrolled during active infection. Original analysis: Nucleated cell counts were estimated from reference gene primer amplification. Generated by immunoSEQ multiplex PCR, the TCRdb table keeps only in-frame clones and is missing some. V and J calls and clone size are those listed in that table; D and trimming were worked out from the DNA. In the table there are around 190,000 clones, roughly four fifths of which are singletons.

The gene calls are TRBV11-2 and TRBJ2-5; 8 bases fit TRBD1. The source is a woman in her thirties or forties with COVID-19, enrolled during active disease. What was sequenced was peripheral blood. CDR3 sequence reads: CASSLLGWTGKETQYF. In nucleotides, the CDR3 is TGTGCCAGCAGCTTATTGGGGTGGACAGGGAAAGAGACCCAGTACTTC.